These 28 T cell receptor beta chains came from one sample sequenced in a study of blood T cell repertoires in COVID-19. Here immunoSEQ multiplex PCR was the method, and the copy in TCRdb shows in-frame clones only, minus some. This sample has 300,000 to 350,000 clones, with roughly 90% found just once. The sequencing input was PBMCs or T cells enriched from blood (not recorded which). These receptors all come from a woman in her twenties or thirties who had been exposed to COVID-19.

The rearrangement joins TRBV6-5 to TRBJ1-1; 9 bases line up with TRBD1. Losses at the gene ends were 6 bases for V and 2 bases for J; bases not matched to a gene: 7. The CDR3 extends over 15 amino acids. In germline, CDR1 is MNHEY, CDR2 SVGAGI. The CDR3: CASRYWGQGNTEAFF. In DNA form, the CDR3 reads TGTGCCAGCAGGTATTGGGGACAGGGAAACACTGAAGCTTTCTTT.

Comments on this clone: The limits of the CDR3 on the DNA are not certain, so only TCRdb's listed CDR3 is given. The rearrangement joins TRBV4-1 to TRBJ2-7; the table's D call, TRBD1, was not checked against the DNA. Germline V gene sequence: CDR1 MGHRA, CDR2 YSYEKL. The CDR3 length is 20 residues, termini included. The CDR3 reads CASSQAGTPTTSSTSGEQYF.

This chain links TRBV5-1 with TRBJ1-4; D not resolved. V was shortened by 4 bases and J by 8 bases, with 18 bases between the two germline ends. The germline V gene encodes CDR1 SGHRS and CDR2 YFSETQ. The CDR3 has 15 residues. CDR3 residues: CASSIDLAGREKLFF. In DNA, the CDR3 is TGCGCCAGCAGCATCGACTTGGCGGGGAGGGAAAAACTGTTTTTT.

The chain couples TRBV3-1 (or the pseudogene TRBV3-2) to TRBJ1-4; a possible D gene is TRBD1 (5 bases). The germline gives CDR1 LGHDT, CDR2 YNNKEL (reference sequence). This CDR3 has 14 residues. Between the trimmed V and J ends, which lost 4 bases and 0 bases, there was a span of 6 bases. CDR3 sequence: CASSPGPTNEKLFF. The CDR3 DNA reads TGTGCCAGCAGCCCAGGGCCAACTAATGAAAAACTGTTTTTT.

J is TRBJ1-6 and V is TRBV27; the D is unclear. The germline V gene encodes CDR1 MNHEY and CDR2 SMNVEV (reference sequence). V lost 3 bases and J 1 base, leaving 10 bases between the germline ends. This CDR3 comprises 16 residues. In DNA form, the CDR3 reads TGTGCCAGCAGTTTTGAAGTCGGGTCCTATAATTCACCCCTCCACTTT. Protein sequence: CASSFEVGSYNSPLHF.

In this sample, this clone turned up once. This chain uses TRBV19 with TRBJ1-3; D might be TRBD1 (6 bases). Germline V CDR1 and CDR2: LNHDA, SQIVND (reference sequence). Trimming shortened V by 3 bases and J by 6 bases, and 12 bases separated the two germline ends. This CDR3 comprises 14 residues. The CDR3 bases are TGTGCCAGTAGTATGGGGACACGCGCAAACACCATATATTTT. Residues: CASSMGTRANTIYF.

The chain has TRBV10-3 and TRBJ2-3; D remains unclear. The ends were cut back, 5 bases at V and 2 bases at J, with 11 bases in the middle. The CDR3 runs 14 residues. Germline loops: CDR1 ENHRY, CDR2 SYGVKD. CDR3 region: CAISNINPTDTQYF. The CDR3 DNA reads as TGTGCCATCAGTAACATTAATCCCACAGATACGCAGTATTTT.

The genes are TRBV5-6 and TRBJ2-2; 7 positions match TRBD1. J gave up 9 bases and V 1 base, and 0 bases lay outside the gene matches. Germline values: CDR1 SGHDT, CDR2 YYEEEE. The CDR3 has 12 residues. Here the CDR3 reads CASSLRGRELFF. CDR3 nucleotide sequence: TGTGCCAGCAGCTTGAGGGGGCGGGAGCTGTTTTTT.

The chain's CDR3 is CASSLGNQPQHF. The CDR3 region has the DNA TGTGCCAGCAGCCTTGGCAATCAGCCCCAGCATTTT. The chain has TRBV7-9 and TRBJ1-5, with D uncertain. The CDR3 loop spans 12 amino acids. Germline CDR1 SEHNR, CDR2 FQNEAQ (reference sequence). V was clipped by 5 bases and J by 2 bases, with 4 bases between them.

Only one count was recorded for this clone. The chain combines TRBV5-1 with TRBJ2-1; tentative D call: TRBD1 (6 bases). Looked up from germline, CDR1 is SGHRS and CDR2 is YFSETQ. This CDR3 is built from 16 residues. Trimming stripped 0 bases from V and 8 bases from J, with 18 bases between. CDR3 amino acids: CASSLAGTKVFDEQFF. The CDR3 bases are TGCGCCAGCAGCTTGGCCGGGACAAAGGTCTTCGATGAGCAGTTCTTC.

The rearrangement joins TRBV5-8 to TRBJ2-7; 9 nucleotides align to TRBD1. CDR1 and CDR2 (germline): SGHTS, YDEGEE. This CDR3 has 16 residues. V lost 1 base and J lost 1; bases outside the gene matches: 6. DNA for the CDR3: TGTGCCAGCAGCTTGTCGGGGACAGGGATATCCTACGAGCAGTACTTC. Residues: CASSLSGTGISYEQYF.

The J gene is TRBJ2-1, the V gene TRBV5-4; 8 positions agree with TRBD2. The CDR3 runs 17 residues. The junction had 5 bases not matched to a gene; V was cut back by 0 bases and J by 0 bases. The germline V gene encodes CDR1 SGHNT and CDR2 YYREEE (reference sequence). CDR3 protein: CASSLASGGSSYNEQFF. CDR3 sequence (DNA): TGTGCCAGCAGCTTGGCCAGCGGGGGCAGCTCCTACAATGAGCAGTTCTTC.

This clone was seen once. The chain recombines TRBV11-2 with TRBJ2-7; 7 bases align to TRBD1. Trimming at V came to 1 base and at J to 2 bases, leaving 5 bases not matched to a gene. Germline V gives CDR1 SGHAT, CDR2 FQNNGV. The CDR3 has 15 amino acids. CDR3 nucleotide sequence: TGTGCCAGCAGCTTAGGGTGGGACAGAGCCTACGAGCAGTACTTC. It specifies CASSLGWDRAYEQYF.

The genes are TRBV7-8 and TRBJ1-5, with 12 positions matching TRBD1. Per germline, CDR1 SGHVS and CDR2 FQNEAQ. V dropped 5 bases and J dropped 6; count of bases not matched to a gene: 5. The CDR3 is made up of 15 amino acids. In nucleotides, the CDR3 is TGTGCCAGCAGCCCGGGGACAGGGGGCACTCAGCCCCAGCATTTT. Amino acids: CASSPGTGGTQPQHF.

J is TRBJ2-7 and V is TRBV6-1, with 9 nucleotides matching TRBD1. This CDR3 region has 16 residues. The V and J ends lost 2 bases and 5 bases, in that order; junction bases with no gene match: 10. CDR1 MNHNS and CDR2 SASEGT come from the germline V gene. CDR3 loop: CASSENRGTGSHEQYF. The CDR3 bases are TGTGCCAGCAGTGAAAACCGAGGGACAGGGTCCCACGAGCAGTACTTC.

The rearrangement uses TRBV10-3 and TRBJ1-1, with 8 bases identical to TRBD1. CDR1 and CDR2 from the germline V gene are ENHRY and SYGVKD. This CDR3 has 15 residues. The V segment lost 6 bases and the J segment 5 bases; nucleotides outside the gene matches: 11. The CDR3 DNA sequence: TGTGCCATCAGGGGTACCGGGACAGGTGGTACTGAAGCTTTCTTT. The encoded protein is CAIRGTGTGGTEAFF.

The V and J genes are TRBV5-4 and TRBJ2-1; 7 bases match TRBD2. J lost 5 bases, V lost 3 bases, and 8 bases had no gene match. Germline V lookup: CDR1 SGHNT, CDR2 YYREEE (reference sequence). There are 15 residues in the CDR3. Here the CDR3 reads CASSSKSGTNNEQFF. The CDR3 DNA follows: TGTGCCAGCAGCTCAAAATCCGGGACTAACAATGAGCAGTTCTTC.

Only one count was recorded for this clone. This chain uses TRBV2 with TRBJ1-4; D is unclear. V lost 5 bases and J 8 bases, leaving 18 bases between the germline ends. The CDR3 loop spans 15 amino acids. Per germline, CDR1 SNHLY and CDR2 FYNNEI. The CDR3 reads CASSKDSILREKLFF. The CDR3 DNA sequence: TGTGCCAGCAGTAAGGACTCGATTCTAAGGGAAAAACTGTTTTTT.

V is TRBV10-3 and J is TRBJ1-4; D uncertain. V was cut by 8 bases and J by 0 bases, with 10 bases left in between. CDR1 is ENHRY, CDR2 SYGVKD, per germline. This CDR3 is 14 amino acids long. CDR3 residues: CAIGETATNEKLFF. The DNA of the CDR3 is TGTGCCATCGGAGAGACGGCAACTAATGAAAAACTGTTTTTT.

The table lists this clone with a few counts. The chain has TRBV5-4 and TRBJ2-1; maybe TRBD1 (6 bases). Germline CDR1 and CDR2: SGHNT and YYREEE (reference sequence). This CDR3 has 14 amino acids. Trimming took off 4 bases at V and 9 bases at J, with 17 bases between the two ends. CDR3 nucleotide sequence: TGTGCCAGCAGCGCCCGGGACAACCTTGGTGAGCAGTTCTTC. It codes for CASSARDNLGEQFF.

The chain links TRBV6-2 or TRBV6-3 to TRBJ2-3; D unclear. The CDR3 covers 15 residues. CDR1 is MNHEY, CDR2 SVGEGT, per germline. The ends were cut back, 0 bases at V and 0 bases at J, with 7 bases in the middle. The CDR3 region is CASSYSEESTDTQYF. CDR3 DNA sequence: TGTGCCAGCAGTTACTCCGAAGAGAGCACAGATACGCAGTATTTT.

The chain uses TRBV9 and TRBJ2-2; maybe TRBD2 (6 bases). Trimming removed 6 bases from V and 1 base from J, with 10 bases in between. Germline CDR1 SGDLS, CDR2 YYNGEE. This CDR3 comprises 14 residues. The chain's CDR3 is CASNWGENTGELFF. In nucleotides, the CDR3 is TGTGCCAGCAATTGGGGGGAGAACACCGGGGAGCTGTTTTTT.

This chain links TRBV4-1 with TRBJ1-2; D is unclear. The germline V and J ends were trimmed by 1 base and 8 bases, with 14 bases remaining between them. Germline values: CDR1 MGHRA, CDR2 YSYEKL. The CDR3 sequence is 14 residues long. Written as DNA, the CDR3 is TGCGCCAGCAGCCAAGCGCCGTTAGATATGGGCTACACCTTC. Residues: CASSQAPLDMGYTF.

The chain joins TRBV10-3 to TRBJ1-5; no clear D gene. Germline CDR1 and CDR2: ENHRY and SYGVKD. The V gene lost 3 bases and the J gene lost 1 base, with 10 bases spanning the gap. The CDR3 is 15 residues long. DNA for the CDR3: TGTGCCATCAGTGAATACGGGTTGAGCAATCAGCCCCAGCATTTT. It yields the protein CAISEYGLSNQPQHF.

This chain links TRBV5-1 with TRBJ1-1, with D tentatively TRBD1 (5 bases). Trimming shortened V by 0 bases and J by 6 bases, and 9 bases separated the two germline ends. In germline, CDR1 is SGHRS, CDR2 YFSETQ. The CDR3 is made up of 13 amino acids. The CDR3 region is CASSLARGAEAFF. Here the CDR3 DNA reads TGCGCCAGCAGCTTGGCTCGGGGGGCTGAAGCTTTCTTT.

The rearrangement joins TRBV7-3 to TRBJ1-5; the D gene is possibly TRBD1 (6 bases). The V gene's germline CDR1 is SGHTA and CDR2 FQGTGA. The CDR3 is 15 amino acids. V was trimmed by 4 bases and J by 1 base, leaving 11 bases between them. CDR3 coding DNA: TGTGCCAGCAGCTCACAGGGAGGGAGCAATCAGCCCCAGCATTTT. This encodes CASSSQGGSNQPQHF.

This clone was recorded a few times. The chain combines TRBV3-1 (or the pseudogene TRBV3-2) with TRBJ1-2, with D perhaps TRBD1 (5 bases). V was trimmed by 4 bases and J by 6 bases, leaving 18 bases between them. CDR3 length: 15 amino acids. The germline V gene encodes CDR1 LGHDT and CDR2 YNNKEL (reference sequence). This CDR3 reads CASSPAQGEINGYTF. DNA of the CDR3: TGTGCCAGCAGCCCGGCGCAGGGTGAGATAAATGGCTACACCTTC.

This clone appeared a few times. V usage is TRBV5-1 and J usage is TRBJ2-1, with no clear D. Germline V gene lookup returns CDR1 SGHRS and CDR2 YFSETQ. This CDR3 contains 11 residues. V lost 5 bases and J 10 bases, leaving 10 bases between the germline ends. CDR3 sequence (DNA): TGCGCCAGCAGAAAGACAATCGAGCAGTTCTTC. It translates to CASRKTIEQFF. The whole variable domain, remainder taken from reference TRBV5-1 and TRBJ2-1, is KAGVTQTPRYLIKTRGQQVTLSCSPISGHRSVSWYQQTPGQGLQFLFEYFSETQRNKGNFPGRFSGRQFSNSRSEMNVSTLELGDSALYLCASRKTIEQFFGPGTRLTVL.